Below are 22 T cell receptor beta chains sequenced from a single sample in a study of T cell responses to AZD1222 COVID-19 vaccine (dated by TCRdb to the early 2020s). Library method: the immunoSEQ multiplex PCR assay. The clones in this table, taken by TCRdb from immuneACCESS, are in-frame only. Not every clone is retained; where verified, under half of the shortfall comes from an unresolved V gene, and the cause of the rest is unknown. This sample comprises about 170,000 clones, 87% of them detected only once. The ten largest clones capture 0.85% to 1.2% of the sample. The time point label of this sample denotes: about 28 days (+/-7) after the second vaccine dose. Sequencing used peripheral blood, obtained 28 days after the second AZD1222 dose. The receptors shown here come from an adult who received the AZD1222 COVID-19 vaccine.

The CDR3 nucleotides read TGTGCCAGCAGCTTGCAGGGCAGCTCCTATAATTCACCCCTCCACTTT. It translates to CASSLQGSSYNSPLHF. The V gene is TRBV5-6, the J gene TRBJ1-6; perhaps TRBD1 as D (5 bases). Trimming took 1 base from V and 0 from J, leaving 8 bases between them. CDR1 is SGHDT, CDR2 YYEEEE, per germline. The CDR3 spans 16 residues.

J is TRBJ1-2 and V is TRBV19, with no clear D. The V end was cut by 4 bases, the J end by 4 bases, with 7 bases between. Germline loops: CDR1 LNHDA, CDR2 SQIVND (reference sequence). This CDR3 region has 12 residues. The CDR3 is CASSRVGYGYTF. The CDR3 DNA is TGTGCCAGTAGTAGGGTCGGCTATGGCTACACCTTC.

This clone was seen a handful of times. The rearrangement uses TRBV5-6 and TRBJ1-3; D is ambiguous. The V end lost 2 bases, the J end lost 4 bases, and 10 bases lay between the germline ends. Per the germline V gene, CDR1 is SGHDT and CDR2 is YYEEEE. The CDR3 sequence is 14 residues long. The CDR3 bases are TGTGCCAGCAGCTTAGGAACGGGGGGAAACACCATATATTTT. Residues: CASSLGTGGNTIYF.

CDR3 protein: CASSLGSSDIQYF. For the CDR3, the DNA is TGTGCCAGCAGCTTAGGAAGCTCAGACATTCAGTACTTC. This chain links TRBV7-6 with TRBJ2-4, with unresolved D. With 1 base removed from V and 8 bases from J, the gap between germline ends came to 9 bases. This CDR3 comprises 13 residues. Germline CDR1 and CDR2: SGHVS and FNYEAQ.

J is TRBJ2-5 and V is TRBV2, with D unresolved. The V end was cut by 7 bases, the J end by 3 bases, with 9 bases between. Germline CDR1 reads SNHLY; CDR2 reads FYNNEI. The length of the CDR3 is 12 residues. The CDR3 spells CASKGSKETQYF. CDR3 bases: TGTGCCAGCAAGGGCAGCAAAGAGACCCAGTACTTC.

The chain is built from TRBV24-1 and TRBJ2-2, with D perhaps matching TRBD2 (6 bases). The V end was cut by 5 bases, the J end by 7 bases, with 7 bases between. The CDR3 spans 12 residues. The germline V gene encodes CDR1 KGHDR and CDR2 SFDVKD. The chain's CDR3 is CATSVGGGELFF. In DNA, the CDR3 is TGTGCCACCAGTGTGGGGGGCGGGGAGCTGTTTTTT.

This chain connects TRBV19 to TRBJ2-3, with TRBD1 as a possible D gene (5 bases). Germline V lookup: CDR1 LNHDA, CDR2 SQIVND (reference sequence). Trimming shortened V by 7 bases and J by 0 bases, and 14 bases separated the two germline ends. This CDR3 has 15 residues. The CDR3 loop reads CASTMGQGSTDTQYF. The CDR3 DNA is TGTGCCAGTACCATGGGCCAGGGAAGCACAGATACGCAGTATTTT.

The count of this clone is one. V and J are TRBV6-5 and TRBJ1-5, with 7 bases lining up with TRBD1. Germline trimming cut 6 bases from V and 3 bases from J; bases unmatched to any gene: 2. This CDR3 has 13 residues. Germline V CDR1 and CDR2: MNHEY, SVGAGI. The CDR3 DNA reads as TGTGCCAGCAGAGGGACAGCCAATCAGCCCCAGCATTTT. Translated, it gives CASRGTANQPQHF.

This clone was counted only a few times. The rearrangement joins TRBV9 to TRBJ2-7; 7 bases align to TRBD1. The junction had 15 bases not matched to a gene; V was cut back by 2 bases and J by 4 bases. CDR1 and CDR2 (germline): SGDLS, YYNGEE. The CDR3 loop spans 17 amino acids. CDR3 region: CASSVFRKQGSVYEQYF. CDR3 DNA: TGTGCCAGCAGCGTTTTCCGAAAACAGGGGAGCGTATACGAGCAGTACTTC. Drawing the rest from reference TRBV9 and TRBJ2-7, the complete variable domain is DSGVTQTPKHLITATGQRVTLRCSPRSGDLSVYWYQQSLDQGLQFLIQYYNGEERAKGNILERFSAQQFPDLHSELNLSSLELGDSALYFCASSVFRKQGSVYEQYFGPGTRLTVT.

The V call is TRBV27, the J call TRBJ1-1; no firm D call. Germline CDR1 and CDR2: MNHEY and SMNVEV (reference sequence). V was cut by 2 bases and J by 1 base, with 11 bases left in between. The CDR3 covers 15 residues. The CDR3 here is CASSLDGKGNTEAFF. As DNA, the CDR3 is TGTGCCAGCAGTTTAGATGGTAAAGGGAACACTGAAGCTTTCTTT.

The chain joins TRBV2 to TRBJ1-5; maybe TRBD1 (6 bases). Germline CDR1 reads SNHLY; CDR2 reads FYNNEI. The CDR3 sequence is 15 residues long. Trimming stripped 6 bases from V and 4 bases from J, with 16 bases between. The CDR3 region is CASRNRDTLNQPQHF. The CDR3 coding sequence is TGTGCCAGCAGAAACCGGGACACTCTAAATCAGCCCCAGCATTTT.

V is TRBV5-5 and J is TRBJ2-3; D possibly corresponds to TRBD1 (5 bases). CDR3 length equals 16 residues. The germline CDR1 and CDR2 sequences are SGHKS and YYEKEE (reference sequence). Trimming stripped 4 bases from V and 13 bases from J, with 28 bases between. In DNA, the CDR3 is TGTGCCAGCAGCCCCGAGATGACAGATGGAACCCAAGGAAAGTATTTT. Translation: CASSPEMTDGTQGKYF.

Only one count was recorded for this clone. The DNA for the CDR3 is TGTGCCAGTGCCGTGTCAGCTGGAAACACCATATATTTT. This sequence encodes CASAVSAGNTIYF. The V gene is TRBV6-1, the J gene TRBJ1-3; D uncertain. This CDR3 contains 13 residues. Germline V gene sequence: CDR1 MNHNS, CDR2 SASEGT. Trimming cost V 9 bases and J 2 bases, with 11 bases left between them.

This rearrangement joins TRBV27 to TRBJ1-4; D ambiguous. The germline V and J ends were trimmed by 6 bases and 8 bases, with 13 bases remaining between them. The V gene's germline CDR1 is MNHEY and CDR2 SMNVEV (reference sequence). CDR3 length: 13 residues. CDR3 sequence (DNA): TGTGCCAGCAGCACCGGGATAGGGGAAAAACTGTTTTTT. Translation: CASSTGIGEKLFF.

This chain links TRBV6-6 with TRBJ1-5; D is unclear. Germline-derived CDR1 and CDR2 are MNHNY and SVGAGI (reference sequence). The V end was cut by 1 base, the J end by 1 base, with 5 bases between. The CDR3 is 14 residues long. CDR3 in amino acids: CASSYLESNQPQHF. In DNA, the CDR3 is TGTGCCAGCAGTTACTTGGAAAGCAATCAGCCCCAGCATTTT.

V usage is TRBV4-1 and J usage is TRBJ1-2; the D is unclear. Per germline, CDR1 MGHRA and CDR2 YSYEKL. The V end lost 3 bases, the J end lost 3 bases, and 11 bases lay between the germline ends. The CDR3 covers 14 residues. This CDR3 reads CASSHRNVDYGYTF. DNA of the CDR3: TGCGCCAGCAGCCATAGGAACGTGGACTATGGCTACACCTTC.

In nucleotides, the CDR3 is TGTGCCAGCAGCTTAGCGGCACAAAGTTCTAATTCACCCCTCCACTTT. It translates to CASSLAAQSSNSPLHF. The chain employs TRBV7-8 and TRBJ1-6; D unclear. CDR1 and CDR2 from the germline V gene are SGHVS and FQNEAQ. With 0 bases removed from V and 6 bases from J, the gap between germline ends came to 12 bases. CDR3 length: 16 residues.

This chain connects TRBV7-9 to TRBJ1-4; 7 nucleotides agree with TRBD1. Per the germline V gene, CDR1 is SEHNR and CDR2 is FQNEAQ (reference sequence). The CDR3 runs 16 residues. The junction had 10 bases not matched to a gene; V was cut back by 8 bases and J by 1 base. CDR3 coding DNA: TGTGCCAGCGGCCGGGACAGCCAAGGAACTAATGAAAAACTGTTTTTT. Translating gives CASGRDSQGTNEKLFF.

This sequence joins TRBV6-5 and TRBJ1-1; no firm D call. Trimming cost V 4 bases and J 2 bases, with 14 bases left between them. This CDR3 is built from 15 residues. Germline V lookup: CDR1 MNHEY, CDR2 SVGAGI. The CDR3 DNA is TGTGCCAGCAGTTTCCAACAGAGATATAACACTGAAGCTTTCTTT. Protein sequence: CASSFQQRYNTEAFF.

The gene calls are TRBV9 and TRBJ1-1; TRBD1 is a possible D gene (5 bases). The ends were cut back, 4 bases at V and 4 bases at J, with 20 bases in the middle. Germline V gene data show CDR1 as SGDLS and CDR2 as YYNGEE. CDR3 length: 16 residues. CDR3 nucleotides: TGTGCCAGCAGCAACAGTCCCGGGCGGGGGGGCACTGAAGCTTTCTTT. It translates to CASSNSPGRGGTEAFF. The full variable domain, completed using reference TRBV9 and TRBJ1-1, is DSGVTQTPKHLITATGQRVTLRCSPRSGDLSVYWYQQSLDQGLQFLIQYYNGEERAKGNILERFSAQQFPDLHSELNLSSLELGDSALYFCASSNSPGRGGTEAFFGQGTRLTVV.

V and J are TRBV30 and TRBJ1-1, with D possibly matching TRBD1 (5 bases). This CDR3 spans 13 amino acids. CDR1 is GTSNPN, CDR2 SVGIG, per germline (reference sequence). V lost 2 bases to trimming and J lost 6 bases, with 13 bases between them. CDR3 residues: CAWSWSRDPEAFF. Here the CDR3 DNA reads TGTGCCTGGAGTTGGTCGAGGGACCCTGAAGCTTTCTTT. Complete variable domain (other parts from reference TRBV30 and TRBJ1-1): SQTIHQWPATLVQPVGSPLSLECTVEGTSNPNLYWYRQAAGRGLQLLFYSVGIGQISSEVPQNLSASRPQDRQFILSSKKLLLSDSGFYLCAWSWSRDPEAFFGQGTRLTVV.

In this sample, this clone turned up a few times. J is TRBJ2-1 and V is TRBV18; D might be TRBD1 or TRBD2, each matching 5 bases. Germline V gene data show CDR1 as KGHSH and CDR2 as LQKENI. The V gene lost 5 bases and the J gene lost 1 base, with 15 bases spanning the gap. The length of the CDR3 is 16 residues. CDR3 DNA: TGTGCCAGCTCATTCTCGGGGCTGGCTTCCTACAATGAGCAGTTCTTC. As protein: CASSFSGLASYNEQFF.